This T cell receptor (beta chain) was captured by sequencing in a study of cytomegalovirus exposure and HLA in healthy donors (dated by TCRdb to the late 2010s). Study-wide context: According to an earlier analysis of 587 of the donors, 150 million to 200 million T cells yielded roughly 110 million unique TCR beta sequences and approximately 300 Gb of sequence data. About 300 gigabases of sequencing data and approximately 85 million unique TCR sequences were included in an early release covering about 600 HLA-typed donors. Of the 350 to 450 genotyped donors, 70% to 90% were placed in the genetic ancestry cluster associated with self-reported Caucasian donors. The study aimed to test whether cataloging public T cell receptors could reveal signatures of past pathogen exposure. The T cell repertoires of under 750 subjects were profiled by immunosequencing and related to cytomegalovirus serostatus. In addition to the first cohort of roughly 700 subjects, a separate validation cohort of 130 or so different subjects was used. To predict cytomegalovirus infection status, the study combined high-throughput TCR immunosequencing, statistical association of individual TCRs with disease status, and machine learning. To study patterns of TCR occurrence, a later analysis re-analyzed previously published TCR beta repertoires from 666 donors and added high-resolution HLA genotyping. The later analysis used no new phenotypic data to find candidate immune exposures, relying instead on TCR beta sequences and their occurrence across donors. An earlier analysis of more than 450 of the donors used high-throughput TCR beta sequencing to judge whether each TCR beta V gene segment behaved as functional or pseudogenic. Donor age, sex, ethnicity and CMV serostatus were collected together with the repertoire data. A later genetic analysis took genome-wide SNP genotypes for about 55% of the 666 donors and used that subset as a discovery cohort. Every discovery cohort repertoire had been produced on one sequencing platform. Both class I and class II loci were covered by HLA typing, at four-digit resolution. Typing coverage differed by locus: A, B, C, DRB1 and DQB1 were typed in roughly 629-630 donors, DQA1 in 522, DPA1 in some 610, and DPB1 in 400 to 480. Roughly five DR-DQ haplotypes were handled as single units for association and clustering because linkage in the cohort was strong. On average, roughly 250,000 unique TCR beta nucleotide sequences were sequenced per donor among roughly 430 genotyped donors of the cohort, with 15% to 20% of those sequences being non-productive. The paper's findings and limits, for the study overall: According to the authors, the approach could potentially be generalized to other disease states and immunological phenotypes. Cytomegalovirus status was reported to be diagnosed by the classifier with high specificity and sensitivity in both the original and validation cohorts. At a false discovery rate of 0.05, a later analysis linked 16,000 or so TCR beta sequences to specific HLA alleles. Because HLA typing was unavailable for some donors at each locus, only the typed subset was used in association tests. In a later analysis, the rate of TCR association differed among HLA loci, with DRB1 alleles having the most associated TCRs and HLA-C alleles having the fewest. In an earlier analysis of 500 to 650 of the donors, most TCR beta V segments appeared in productive rearrangements about 87% or about 30% of the time, broadly matching IMGT annotations. A group of highly shared sequence variants was considered likely to be a technical artifact of the sequencing pipeline. A later genetic analysis associated a missense DCLRE1C variant with V-gene and J-gene trimming of TCR beta chains, and an independent cohort replicated the association. A further reported finding was that TCR beta sequences accurately predicted the HLA-A and HLA-B alleles for most subjects in the first cohort. Most TCR sequences were observed very rarely across donors, whereas some public TCRs were present in many individuals. The earlier analysis of some 540 of the donors excluded some 15 rarely observed V segments, including chromosome 9 orphons, because counts were too low. Compared with the 666-donor mean, donors in an Asian-associated ancestry cluster had fewer N-insertions in productive TCRs, according to a later genetic analysis. Compared with equally common non-associated chains, HLA-associated TCR beta chains in a later analysis were more clonally expanded and had lower generation probabilities. A later analysis reported that several top co-occurrence clusters appeared linked to parvovirus B19, influenza, CMV and Epstein-Barr virus. Some IMGT-functional V segments, including TRBV6-2 and TRBV6-3, could not be distinguished by the 87-base-pair reads and were therefore excluded. The study listed 164 TCR beta chains as associated with cytomegalovirus. Linkage disequilibrium might explain the correlated functional status among segregating V segments, but an unknown experimental factor could not be ruled out. When HLA alleles, especially DR and DQ, strongly co-occurred, attributing TCR associations to individual alleles was difficult. This cohort had only TCR beta chains sequenced, and the lack of alpha or paired-chain data limited which features could be detected. A later analysis found that most CMV-associated TCR beta chains appeared HLA-restricted, with HLA associations seemingly driven largely by CMV exposure. Roughly uniform sequencing depth across donors was assumed in presence/absence analyses, although this assumption may not hold. In vitro tests confirmed that a few of the cytomegalovirus-associated TCR beta chains recognize cytomegalovirus antigens. CMV serostatus was the only immune exposure information available for the cohort.

The cohort comprised more than 550 healthy bone marrow donors. Cohort members were all nominally healthy when sampled, although unrecorded immune exposures were likely present. The donor was CMV seropositive and belonged to the group of 250 to 300 seropositive cohort members. Every donor gave a peripheral blood sample, and the peripheral blood mononuclear cells from that sample were used for TCR beta sequencing. Genomic DNA extraction from the blood cell samples was performed with the Qiagen DNeasy Blood Extraction Kit. Libraries were made using the immunoSEQ multiplex PCR assay. The multiplex PCR relied on a mix of 60 forward primers for TCR Vbeta segments and 13 reverse primers for TCR Jbeta segments. The CDR3 region of rearranged TCR beta genes was amplified from genomic DNA by a multiplex PCR assay. Amplified TCR beta libraries were sequenced as 87-base-pair reads on the Illumina HiSeq System. The authors' analysis ran thus. Across the 700 or so repertoires, a later analysis counted about 81 million unique TCR beta chains, 8.5 million to 12 million of which were shared by at least two donors. To remove PCR and sequencing errors, raw reads were error-corrected and collapsed into unique sequences using a nearest-neighbor algorithm that merged closely related sequences. CDR3 sequences were aligned to IMGT reference sequences to assign V, D and J gene segments. For a sequence to be retained, a match of at least six nucleotides was required to both a V gene segment and a J gene segment. Rearrangements were classified as productive when the CDR3 lacked stop codons and remained in frame with V and J, and all other rearrangements were classified as non-productive. Following IMGT convention, CDR3 was defined as the stretch from the second conserved V-encoded cysteine up to the conserved J-encoded phenylalanine. In an earlier analysis of roughly 610 of the donors, sequences lacking an unambiguous match to a single V gene segment were excluded. An earlier analysis of about 600 of the donors called V segments functional above 56.7% productive rearrangements and segregating when the between-donor standard deviation exceeded 5%. A statistical classification framework was developed to diagnose cytomegalovirus status using the catalog of TCR beta chain sequences. V and J gene assignment, in a later analysis, came from comparing TCR nucleotide sequences with IMGT/GENE-DB human TR gene sequences. Using the TCRdist pipeline, a later analysis assigned CDR3 sequences along with most-parsimonious VDJ recombination scenarios. In a later analysis, every TCR beta chain was defined by the combination of its CDR3 amino acid sequence and its V-gene family, and reads without a unique V-gene family were dropped. To address suspected cross-contamination and a sequencing artifact, a later analysis removed a few hundred highly shared, low-generation-probability nucleotide sequences. In a later analysis, a clonal expansion index was calculated for each public chain from normalized within-repertoire ranks of inferred template counts. A later analysis computed generation probabilities with a VDJ recombination model fitted to out-of-frame rearrangements, and checked the results against IGoR. Hypergeometric tests were used in a later analysis to score TCR-TCR, TCR-HLA and TCR-CMV co-occurrence, with a repertoire-size bias correction applied to the TCR pairs. To estimate false discovery rates, a later analysis permuted the HLA or CMV assignments 20 times. In a later analysis, co-occurring TCRs were grouped with DBSCAN, and TCRdist sequence similarity was added when clustering was performed within HLA-allele-positive subsets. For co-occurrence clustering, repertoires with fewer than 30,000 or more than 120,000 public chains were excluded, along with roughly five repertoires with anomalous nucleotide sharing. The table was pulled from immuneACCESS by TCRdb, which kept in-frame rearrangements only. Such tables lose some clones; where checked, under half of the loss comes from unresolved V genes, and the rest has no known cause. V and J calls plus clone size are reproduced from that table; the DNA served to infer D and trimming. The sample table gives around 210,000 clones. The top ten clones comprise about 1% of the sample.

Concerning this clone: Its antigen target is currently unknown.

From the cysteine through the phenylalanine, the CDR3 covers 16 amino acids. This entry keeps only the CDR3 DNA: 48 bases, framed from base 1. V is shortened by 4 bases, J by 2 bases, and the region joining them spans 16 bases. In the germline V gene, CDR1 corresponds to SGHDN and CDR2 to FVKESK. In this chain, TRBV14 is recombined with TRBJ2-3, with no D gene named confidently. The sample consisted of PBMCs. The clonotype was recovered from a woman in her 30s in good health and CMV-seropositive. The nucleotide sequence is given as TGTGCCAGCAGCCCTGTCTGGGCTGTTAACACAGATACGCAGTATTTT. This translates into CASSPVWAVNTDTQYF.